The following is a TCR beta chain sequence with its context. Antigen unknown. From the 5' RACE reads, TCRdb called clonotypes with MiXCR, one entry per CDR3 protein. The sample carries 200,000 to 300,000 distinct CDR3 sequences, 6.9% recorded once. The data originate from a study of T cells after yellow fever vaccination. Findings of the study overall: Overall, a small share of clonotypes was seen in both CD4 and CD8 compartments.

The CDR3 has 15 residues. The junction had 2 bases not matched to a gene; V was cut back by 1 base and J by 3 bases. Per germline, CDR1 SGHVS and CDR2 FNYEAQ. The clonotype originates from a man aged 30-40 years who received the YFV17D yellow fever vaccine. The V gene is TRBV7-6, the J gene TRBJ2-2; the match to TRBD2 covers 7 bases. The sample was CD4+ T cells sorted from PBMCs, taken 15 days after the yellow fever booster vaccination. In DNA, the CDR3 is TGTGCCAGCAGCTTAGGGGGGGGTTACACCGGGGAGCTGTTTTTT. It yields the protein CASSLGGGYTGELFF.